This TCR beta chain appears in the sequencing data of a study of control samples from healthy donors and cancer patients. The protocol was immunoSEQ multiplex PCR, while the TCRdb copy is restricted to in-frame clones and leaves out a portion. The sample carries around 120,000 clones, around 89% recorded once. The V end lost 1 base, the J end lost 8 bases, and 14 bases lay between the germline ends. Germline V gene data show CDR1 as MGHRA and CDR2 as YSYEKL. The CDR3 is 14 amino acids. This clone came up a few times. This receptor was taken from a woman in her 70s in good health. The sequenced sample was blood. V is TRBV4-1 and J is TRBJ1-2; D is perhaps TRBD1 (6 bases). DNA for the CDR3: TGCGCCAGCAGCCAAGGGGGGGGGCTGGGAGGCTACACCTTC. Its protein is CASSQGGGLGGYTF.